This TCR beta chain was documented in a study of identical twins. Study-level findings and limits: Models underestimated TCR alpha sharing (out-of-frame) in monozygotic twins. Out-of-frame beta sequences exhibited a weaker degree of excess twin sharing.

The CDR3 is 15 residues long. CDR1 is SGHRS and CDR2 is YFSETQ in the germline V gene. The ends were cut back, 7 bases at V and 1 base at J, with 18 bases in the middle. In regard to this clonotype: The antigen remains undetermined.

It was template switching that added a universal primer site, and there were unique molecular identifiers on the cDNA. In TCRdb, the 5' RACE reads were re-called with MiXCR into one record per CDR3 protein. The top ten clones hold 1.5% to 2% of a sample with 640,000 or so distinct CDR3 sequences, roughly 6% of them seen once. The sequence was obtained from a man aged 18 to 29 in good health. Sequencing used naive T cells sorted from blood. The chain couples TRBV5-1 to TRBJ2-7; no firm D call. The CDR3 DNA reads TGCGCCAGCGGCCTAAACCGGGCCGCATCCTACGAGCAGTACTTC. It codes for CASGLNRAASYEQYF.